This T cell receptor (beta chain) was obtained from a study of CD8 T cells in ankylosing spondylitis. General study results and limits: What appeared characteristic of ankylosing spondylitis blood was a TCR beta motif of several highly homologous variants. Reports say disease-linked clones showed up significantly more in matched ankylosing spondylitis synovial fluid.

Trimming pared 5 bases from V and 4 bases from J, leaving 12 bases between. Germline loops: CDR1 DFQATT, CDR2 SNEGSKA (reference sequence). There are 13 residues in the CDR3. This clonotype was observed many times. Its target is not known. TCRdb itself ran the 5' RACE reads through MiXCR, one entry per CDR3 protein. Of fewer than 550,000 distinct CDR3 sequences detected, over 4% appear once; the ten largest clones hold around 3.5%. The TCR originated in a male donor with ankylosing spondylitis. The rearrangement uses TRBV20-1 and TRBJ1-5; D remains ambiguous. Sequences were obtained from blood, either unsorted or a sorted T cell fraction (not recorded which). The CDR3 region is CSAERERNQPQHF. The CDR3 DNA sequence: TGCAGTGCTGAGAGGGAAAGAAATCAGCCCCAGCATTTT.